Listed below are T cell receptor beta chains from one sample, sequenced in a study of siplizumab effects on memory and regulatory T cells. TCRdb keeps only in-frame clones here, not all; method: immunoSEQ multiplex PCR. The sample yields approximately 98,000 clones, roughly 94% seen once. The sequencing input was non-Treg CD4+ T cells sorted from blood. The receptor source for this set is a human donor in good health. The CDR3 runs from the conserved cysteine through the conserved F or W. D genes are given only for firm matches. Size is omitted from some rows. Given values are once, few, many or a class for expanded clones.

>TRBJ1-6|NA|TRBV7-9|14|NA
CASSLPNYNSPLHF
TGTGCCAGCAGCTTGCCGAACTATAATTCACCCCTCCACTTT
>TRBJ2-7|TRBD1|TRBV4-1|14|NA
CASSRQGSSYEQYF
TGCGCCAGCAGCCGACAGGGGAGCTCCTACGAGCAGTACTTC
>TRBJ1-1|NA|TRBV7-9|13|NA
CASSFGQYTEAFF
TGTGCCAGCAGCTTCGGGCAGTACACTGAAGCTTTCTTT
>TRBJ1-2|NA|TRBV15|14|NA
CATSRDRNYYGYTF
TGTGCCACCAGCAGAGACAGGAATTACTATGGCTACACCTTC
>TRBJ1-3|TRBD1|TRBV5-1|17|NA
CASSLLTGGRSGNTIYF
TGCGCCAGCAGCTTGTTAACAGGGGGAAGATCTGGAAACACCATATATTTT
>TRBJ1-5|TRBD1|TRBV30|17|NA
CAWSVPLSGQGPQPQHF
TGTGCCTGGAGTGTACCTTTGTCGGGACAGGGGCCTCAGCCCCAGCATTTT
>TRBJ1-1|NA|TRBV5-1|16|NA
CASSLGRGRRNTEAFF
TGCGCCAGCAGCTTGGGTAGGGGTCGGCGGAACACTGAAGCTTTCTTT
>TRBJ2-4|NA|TRBV30|15|NA
CAWSTRDLAKNIQYF
TGTGCCTGGAGTACAAGGGACCTAGCCAAAAACATTCAGTACTTC
>TRBJ2-2|TRBD1|TRBV5-1|14|few
CASSSGQGVGELFF
TGCGCCAGCAGCTCGGGACAGGGTGTCGGGGAGCTGTTTTTT
>TRBJ1-2|NA|TRBV27|12|NA
CASRQGPLGYTF
TGTGCCAGCAGACAGGGTCCCCTTGGCTACACCTTC
>TRBJ1-2|TRBD1|TRBV5-1|15|NA
CASSRDGTGQNGYTF
TGCGCCAGCAGCCGAGATGGGACAGGACAGAATGGCTACACCTTC
>TRBJ1-3|NA|TRBV18|12|NA
CASSPTRGTIYF
TGTGCCAGCTCACCAACCAGGGGCACCATATATTTT
>TRBJ2-1|TRBD2|TRBV27|16|NA
CASSKTSGTSYNEQFF
TGTGCCAGCAGTAAGACTAGCGGCACAAGTTACAATGAGCAGTTCTTC
>TRBJ2-3|NA|TRBV28|12|once
CASRTSTDTQYF
TGTGCCAGCAGAACTTCCACAGATACGCAGTATTTT
>TRBJ2-1|TRBD1|TRBV2|13|NA
CASEDRDTDEQFF
TGTGCCAGCGAGGACAGGGATACGGATGAGCAGTTCTTC
>TRBJ1-1|NA|TRBV12-5|16|once
CASGFHRVGPPTEAFF
TGTGCTAGTGGTTTTCATCGGGTGGGCCCTCCGACTGAAGCTTTCTTT
>TRBJ2-7|NA|TRBV14|14|NA
CASSRPLHSYEQYF
TGTGCCAGCAGCCGCCCGCTACACTCCTACGAGCAGTACTTC
>TRBJ1-6|NA|TRBV30|17|NA
CAWSGLGGLYPPSPLHF
TGTGCCTGGAGCGGGCTCGGAGGCCTCTATCCCCCTTCACCCCTCCACTTT
>TRBJ1-1|TRBD1|TRBV7-6|15|NA
CASSLRQGLNTEAFF
TGTGCCAGCAGCCTTAGACAGGGTTTGAACACTGAAGCTTTCTTT
>TRBJ2-4|NA|TRBV28|17|NA
CASSLIGAPLAKNIQYF
TGTGCCAGCAGTTTAATCGGAGCGCCCCTAGCCAAAAACATTCAGTACTTC
>TRBJ2-2|NA|TRBV5-1|14|once
CASSPQGQTGELFF
TGCGCCAGCAGCCCTCAAGGACAGACCGGGGAGCTGTTTTTT
>TRBJ2-5|NA|TRBV7-6|13|NA
CASSLKDRGTQYF
TGTGCCAGCAGCTTAAAGGACCGGGGGACCCAGTACTTC
>TRBJ1-5|TRBD1|TRBV19|15|NA
CASSTGGGQGQPQHF
TGTGCCAGTAGTACTGGGGGCGGACAGGGGCAGCCCCAGCATTTT
>TRBJ1-1|NA|TRBV27|13|NA
CASSLNWVQKAFF
TGTGCCAGCAGTTTGAACTGGGTTCAGAAAGCTTTCTTT
>TRBJ1-5|TRBD1|TRBV30|15|few
CAWSGHRGSNQPQHF
TGTGCCTGGAGTGGGCACAGGGGATCAAATCAGCCCCAGCATTTT
>TRBJ2-7|NA|TRBV5-1|14|NA
CASSSRDTGEKQYF
TGCGCCAGCAGCTCCCGGGACACCGGCGAGAAGCAGTACTTC
>TRBJ1-3|NA|TRBV19|13|NA
CASSPLPGNTIYF
TGTGCCAGTAGTCCCCTCCCTGGAAACACCATATATTTT
>TRBJ2-7|TRBD2|TRBV4-2|17|NA
CASSHATSLAGAGEQYF
TGTGCCAGCAGCCATGCGACTTCACTAGCGGGAGCGGGTGAGCAGTACTTC
>TRBJ1-6|TRBD1|TRBV5-1|20|NA
CASSLRFRGTGTSGNSPLHF
TGCGCCAGCAGCTTGCGGTTCAGGGGGACAGGAACGTCGGGAAATTCACCCCTCCACTTT
>TRBJ1-1|TRBD1|TRBV6-6|15|NA
CASSVTGTGNTEAFF
TGTGCCAGCAGTGTTACCGGGACAGGGAACACTGAAGCTTTCTTT
>TRBJ2-3|TRBD2|TRBV6-6|15|NA
CASSYSKVAGNRGYF
TGTGCCAGCAGTTACTCCAAGGTAGCGGGAAATAGGGGTTATTTT
>TRBJ2-7|NA|TRBV7-3|13|NA
CASSPRGASEQYF
TGTGCCAGCAGCCCCCGGGGGGCTAGCGAGCAGTACTTC
>TRBJ2-3|NA|TRBV11-3|14|NA
CASSLGDLRNTQYF
TGTGCCAGCAGCTTGGGGGACCTACGGAATACGCAGTATTTT
>TRBJ2-2|NA|TRBV7-9|16|NA
CASSSFLLLNTGELFF
TGTGCCAGCAGCTCCTTTTTGCTATTAAACACCGGGGAGCTGTTTTTT
>TRBJ2-7|NA|TRBV10-1|16|NA
CASGGDGGRGSYEQYF
TGCGCCAGCGGGGGTGACGGGGGTAGAGGGTCCTACGAGCAGTACTTC
>TRBJ2-1|NA|TRBV10-2|12|NA
CASSQSYNEQFF
TGCGCCAGCAGCCAATCCTACAATGAGCAGTTCTTC
>TRBJ2-7|TRBD2|TRBV18|17|once
CASSPPSGLAHDYEQYF
TGTGCCAGCTCACCACCGTCGGGACTAGCCCACGACTACGAGCAGTACTTC
>TRBJ2-7|NA|TRBV7-9|14|NA
CASSPAEGVYEQYF
TGTGCCAGCAGCCCAGCAGAGGGGGTCTACGAGCAGTACTTC
>TRBJ2-3|TRBD1|TRBV19|15|NA
CASRKVQGSTDTQYF
TGTGCCAGTAGGAAGGTACAGGGGAGTACAGATACGCAGTATTTT
>TRBJ2-7|NA|TRBV23-1|15|NA
CASSQYRPTKDEQYF
TGCGCCAGCAGTCAATATAGACCCACTAAGGACGAGCAGTACTTC
>TRBJ1-5|NA|TRBV7-2|14|NA
CASSLKGGNQPQHF
TGTGCCAGCAGCTTGAAAGGGGGGAATCAGCCCCAGCATTTT
>TRBJ2-2|NA|TRBV6-4|12|NA
CASSLNTGELFF
TGTGCCAGCAGCTTAAACACCGGGGAGCTGTTTTTT
>TRBJ2-4|TRBD1|TRBV10-3|15|NA
CAISESTGQKNIQYF
TGTGCCATCAGTGAGTCAACGGGACAGAAAAACATTCAGTACTTC
>TRBJ2-2|TRBD1|TRBV7-6|15|NA
CASSIQGGYTGELFF
TGTGCCAGCAGCATACAGGGGGGCTACACCGGGGAGCTGTTTTTT
>TRBJ1-2|NA|TRBV10-3|17|NA
CAISETERGAHAYGYTF
TGTGCCATCAGTGAGACAGAAAGGGGGGCGCACGCCTATGGCTACACCTTC
>TRBJ2-7|TRBD2|TRBV4-2|21|NA
CASSRPGWGLAGGLGTYEQYF
TGTGCCAGCAGCCGCCCCGGTTGGGGACTAGCGGGAGGGTTAGGGACCTACGAGCAGTACTTC
>TRBJ1-3|NA|TRBV2|13|NA
CASTGMPTGTIYF
TGTGCCAGCACCGGGATGCCAACTGGCACCATATATTTT
>TRBJ1-2|TRBD1|TRBV7-9|15|NA
CASSLSPGGNYGYTF
TGTGCCAGCAGCTTAAGTCCAGGGGGCAACTATGGCTACACCTTC
>TRBJ2-1|NA|TRBV19|15|NA
CASSREPGNHNEQFF
TGTGCCAGTAGTCGGGAACCCGGGAACCACAATGAGCAGTTCTTC
>TRBJ1-2|NA|TRBV30|12|NA
CAWSIGAGGYTF
TGTGCCTGGAGCATAGGGGCGGGAGGCTACACCTTC
>TRBJ1-5|NA|TRBV5-1|15|NA
CASSLAGGSNQPQHF
TGCGCCAGCAGCTTGGCCGGGGGGAGCAATCAGCCCCAGCATTTT
>TRBJ1-2|NA|TRBV18|14|NA
CASSPRSGLYGYTF
TGTGCCAGCTCGCCACGTTCGGGGCTCTATGGCTACACCTTC
>TRBJ2-7|NA|TRBV21-1|13|NA
CASSRIVAYEQYF
TGTGCCAGCTCCCGAATAGTCGCCTACGAGCAGTACTTC
>TRBJ1-1|TRBD1|TRBV7-7|14|few
CASNRFGGGSEAFF
TGTGCCAGCAACCGATTCGGAGGGGGCTCTGAAGCTTTCTTT
>TRBJ1-5|NA|TRBV18|14|NA
CASSVESLYQPQHF
TGTGCCAGCTCAGTGGAATCACTCTATCAGCCCCAGCATTTT
>TRBJ2-1|NA|TRBV14|16|NA
CASRGKDRGLEHEQFF
TGTGCCAGCAGAGGGAAGGACCGGGGGTTAGAACATGAGCAGTTCTTC
>TRBJ1-1|NA|TRBV19|13|once
CASSIVVNTEAFF
TGTGCCAGTAGTATAGTCGTGAACACTGAAGCTTTCTTT
>TRBJ2-1|TRBD2|TRBV10-2|12|NA
CASIGRGGQKFF
TGCGCCAGCATCGGGAGGGGGGGGCAAAAGTTCTTC
>TRBJ1-5|NA|TRBV28|14|NA
CASNQGTINQPQHF
TGTGCCAGCAACCAGGGGACCATCAATCAGCCCCAGCATTTT